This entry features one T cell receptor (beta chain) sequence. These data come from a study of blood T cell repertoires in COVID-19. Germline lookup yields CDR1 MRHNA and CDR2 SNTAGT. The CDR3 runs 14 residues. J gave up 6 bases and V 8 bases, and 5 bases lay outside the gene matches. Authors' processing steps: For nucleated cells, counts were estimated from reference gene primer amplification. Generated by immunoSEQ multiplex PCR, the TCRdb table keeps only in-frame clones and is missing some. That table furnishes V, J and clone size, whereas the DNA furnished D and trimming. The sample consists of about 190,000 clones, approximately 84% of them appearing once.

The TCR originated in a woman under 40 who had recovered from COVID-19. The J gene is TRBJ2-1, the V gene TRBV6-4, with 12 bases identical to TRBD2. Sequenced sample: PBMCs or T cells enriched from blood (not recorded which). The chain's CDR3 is CASSRLAGANEQFF. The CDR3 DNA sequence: TGTGCCAGCTCTAGACTAGCGGGGGCCAATGAGCAGTTCTTC.